These 7 T cell receptor beta chains came from one sample sequenced in a study of cytotoxic CD8 clonotypes in ibrutinib-treated CLL. The repertoire was sequenced with immunoSEQ multiplex PCR; TCRdb's copy has only in-frame clones and lacks some. The data contain approximately 170,000 clones, more than 70% of them singletons. The sequenced sample was PBMCs, obtained at disease progression, from a patient treated with ibrutinib. The source of these receptors is a human donor with chronic lymphocytic leukemia.

This clone was picked up one time. V gene TRBV19 combines with J gene TRBJ1-5, with D unclear. This CDR3 spans 16 amino acids. CDR1 LNHDA and CDR2 SQIVND come from the germline V gene (reference sequence). V gave up 6 bases and J gave up 7 bases, with 22 bases separating them. This chain's CDR3 is CASRYLGMTREQPQHF. The CDR3 coding sequence is TGTGCCAGTAGATATCTCGGGATGACGAGGGAACAGCCCCAGCATTTT.

The gene calls are TRBV5-3 and TRBJ2-7; D not certain. TRBV5-3 is an ORF, with its function uncertain. The CDR3 is 11 amino acids. Trimming removed 4 bases at V and 4 bases at J, with 6 bases between. CDR3 sequence: CARSPEYEQYF. The CDR3 DNA reads TGTGCCAGAAGCCCAGAATACGAGCAGTACTTC.

The J gene is TRBJ2-7, the V gene TRBV7-9; 12 nucleotides line up with TRBD1. Germline values: CDR1 SEHNR, CDR2 FQNEAQ (reference sequence). The CDR3 has 18 amino acids. J was trimmed by 5 bases and V by 3 bases; bases with no gene match: 14. CDR3 amino acids: CASSFSYPSGTGGHEQYF. CDR3 DNA sequence: TGTGCCAGCAGCTTTAGTTACCCCTCCGGGACAGGGGGCCACGAGCAGTACTTC.

The J gene is TRBJ2-7, the V gene TRBV5-4; possibly TRBD1 or TRBD2 for D (6 bases each). Between the trimmed V and J ends, which lost 2 bases and 2 bases, there was a span of 11 bases. The CDR3 covers 14 residues. The germline gives CDR1 SGHNT, CDR2 YYREEE (reference sequence). Here the CDR3 DNA reads TGTGCCAGCAGCTTCCTCGGGGGCACCTACGAGCAGTACTTC. Protein: CASSFLGGTYEQYF. Combining the CDR3 with reference TRBV5-4 and TRBJ2-7 gives the whole variable domain ETGVTQSPTHLIKTRGQQVTLRCSSQSGHNTVSWYQQALGQGPQFIFQYYREEENGRGNFPPRFSGLQFPNYSSELNVNALELDDSALYLCASSFLGGTYEQYFGPGTRLTVT.

The chain employs TRBV11-3 and TRBJ2-7; D unclear. Between the trimmed V and J ends, which lost 0 bases and 3 bases, there was a span of 12 bases. The CDR3 extends over 15 amino acids. Germline V CDR1 and CDR2: SGHNT, YENEEA. The CDR3 region is CASSLDFRQSYEQYF. CDR3 DNA: TGTGCCAGCAGCTTAGATTTCAGGCAGAGCTACGAGCAGTACTTC.

V and J are TRBV10-3 and TRBJ2-7; D uncertain. Trimming pared 3 bases from V and 0 bases from J, leaving 12 bases between. Germline values: CDR1 ENHRY, CDR2 SYGVKD. This CDR3 has 15 residues. For the CDR3, the DNA is TGTGCCATCAGTGATCTGGAAAGGAGCTCCTACGAGCAGTACTTC. The encoded protein is CAISDLERSSYEQYF.

This rearrangement joins TRBV5-1 to TRBJ1-1; 9 bases line up with TRBD1. J gave up 1 base and V 0 bases, and 7 bases lay outside the gene matches. Germline V gives CDR1 SGHRS, CDR2 YFSETQ. This CDR3 has 17 residues. The CDR3 protein is CASSLGMGTGRNTEAFF. The CDR3 coding sequence is TGCGCCAGCAGCTTGGGTATGGGGACAGGGAGGAACACTGAAGCTTTCTTT.